One and the same sample provided the 29 T cell receptor beta chains below, sequenced in a study of T cell responses to AZD1222 COVID-19 vaccine. The method was immunoSEQ multiplex PCR; TCRdb's version includes in-frame clones alone and lacks a portion of them. The repertoire includes more than 95,000 clones, around 89% of them detected once, and 7.5% sits in the top ten. This specimen was peripheral blood, taken on day 0 of AZD1222 vaccination. The receptors here all came from an adult in good health.

This sequence joins TRBV23-1 and TRBJ2-7, with D unclear. TRBV23-1 is marked as an open reading frame, function uncertain. V lost 2 bases, J lost 0 bases, and 14 bases lay in between. CDR3 size: 16 residues. The CDR3 DNA reads as TGCGCCAGCAGTCAAGGGGTAGGGCATACCTCCTACGAGCAGTACTTC. Amino acids: CASSQGVGHTSYEQYF.

This chain joins TRBV4-3 and TRBJ2-4; D perhaps matches TRBD2 (7 bases). The germline CDR1 and CDR2 sequences are LGHNA and YSLEER. The CDR3 length is 17 residues. The V and J ends lost 5 bases and 3 bases respectively, with 20 bases between them. CDR3 DNA: TGCGCCAGCAGCTCGGTACGGGGGGCGCTCGGCAAAAACATTCAGTACTTC. This translates into CASSSVRGALGKNIQYF.

This clone was detected only once. CDR3 sequence reads: CASSLYSGSGDEQYF. The CDR3 bases are TGTGCCAGCTCACTTTATAGCGGGAGCGGGGACGAGCAGTACTTC. The chain employs TRBV18 and TRBJ2-7; TRBD2 aligns across 9 bases. CDR1 and CDR2 from the germline V gene are KGHSH and LQKENI. Losses at the gene ends were 4 bases for V and 5 bases for J; bases not matched to a gene: 9. The CDR3 sequence is 15 residues long.

Worth noting for this clone: Other nucleotide sequences from this sample produce the same CDR3. The J gene is TRBJ1-2, the V gene TRBV7-2, with a weak D call TRBD1 (6 bases). Trimming left V 1 base short and J 5 bases short, with 8 bases between. The length of the CDR3 is 13 residues. CDR1 and CDR2 (germline): SGHTA, FQGNSA. The CDR3: CASSLVGAYGYTF. CDR3 bases: TGTGCCAGCAGCTTAGTGGGGGCATATGGCTACACCTTC.

The V gene is TRBV18, the J gene TRBJ2-5, with D possibly matching TRBD1 (5 bases). V gave up 2 bases and J gave up 5 bases, with 9 bases separating them. This CDR3 spans 13 amino acids. CDR1 and CDR2 from the germline V gene are KGHSH and LQKENI. CDR3 sequence reads: CASSPGQGETQYF. The CDR3 bases are TGTGCCAGCTCACCAGGGCAGGGTGAGACCCAGTACTTC.

J is TRBJ2-3 and V is TRBV7-9; 12 bases are shared with TRBD2. The germline V gene encodes CDR1 SEHNR and CDR2 FQNEAQ (reference sequence). J was trimmed by 2 bases and V by 5 bases; bases with no gene match: 5. The CDR3 sequence is 16 residues long. CDR3 nucleotide sequence: TGTGCCAGCAGCCCCGGACTAGCGGGGCCCACAGATACGCAGTATTTT. This translates into CASSPGLAGPTDTQYF.

The chain combines TRBV7-2 with TRBJ2-5, with 10 bases identical to TRBD2. The length of the CDR3 is 16 residues. The junction had 6 bases not matched to a gene; V was cut back by 1 base and J by 4 bases. Germline V CDR1 and CDR2: SGHTA, FQGNSA. The CDR3 is CASSLVLAGAAETQYF. The CDR3 coding sequence is TGTGCCAGCAGCTTAGTTCTAGCGGGAGCCGCAGAGACCCAGTACTTC. Based on the CDR3 plus reference TRBV7-2 and TRBJ2-5, the full variable domain is GAGVSQSPSNKVTEKGKDVELRCDPISGHTALYWYRQSLGQGLEFLIYFQGNSAPDKSGLPSDRFSAERTGGSVSTLTIQRTQQEDSAVYLCASSLVLAGAAETQYFGPGTRLLVL.

The genes are TRBV6-1 and TRBJ2-3; D may be TRBD1 (6 bases). CDR1 is MNHNS, CDR2 SASEGT, per germline. CDR3 length: 16 residues. The ends were cut back, 2 bases at V and 1 base at J, with 13 bases in the middle. The DNA of the CDR3 is TGTGCCAGCAGTGAACTTCCGGGACACCGCACAGATACGCAGTATTTT. Amino acid sequence: CASSELPGHRTDTQYF.

This sequence joins TRBV4-2 and TRBJ1-2; no definite D call. This CDR3 spans 15 amino acids. Looked up from germline, CDR1 is LGHNA and CDR2 is YNFKEQ. V lost 0 bases, J lost 0 bases, and 8 bases lay in between. CDR3 in amino acids: CASSQDAGTNYGYTF. CDR3 sequence (DNA): TGTGCCAGCAGCCAAGATGCGGGTACTAACTATGGCTACACCTTC.

The chain recombines TRBV6-5 with TRBJ1-1; D possibly corresponds to TRBD1 (6 bases). The CDR3 is 13 amino acids. The germline V and J ends were trimmed by 7 bases and 2 bases, with 11 bases remaining between them. Germline V gene lookup returns CDR1 MNHEY and CDR2 SVGAGI. In nucleotides, the CDR3 is TGTGCCAGCACCACAGGGAGTAACACTGAAGCTTTCTTT. This gives the protein CASTTGSNTEAFF.

The chain recombines TRBV4-3 with TRBJ2-7; the match to TRBD2 covers 13 bases. CDR3 length equals 15 residues. The germline CDR1 and CDR2 sequences are LGHNA and YSLEER. Trimming cost V 4 bases and J 2 bases; bases outside gene matches: 2. CDR3 DNA: TGCGCCAGCAGCCGGGGACTAGCGGGAACCTACGAGCAGTACTTC. Protein: CASSRGLAGTYEQYF.

V is TRBV18 and J is TRBJ2-3; no clear D. V was clipped by 3 bases and J by 6 bases, with 19 bases between them. Germline V gene lookup returns CDR1 KGHSH and CDR2 LQKENI. The CDR3 runs 16 residues. CDR3 coding DNA: TGTGCCAGCTCACCCGTCTCCTTATACTCCGGGGATACGCAGTATTTT. It yields the protein CASSPVSLYSGDTQYF.

This clone appeared a single time. V is TRBV7-2 and J is TRBJ1-1, with a possible D match to TRBD1 (5 bases). The length of the CDR3 is 14 residues. V was shortened by 2 bases and J by 1 base, with 8 bases between the two germline ends. Germline V gene lookup returns CDR1 SGHTA and CDR2 FQGNSA. In DNA, the CDR3 is TGTGCCAGCAGCTTATACCAGGGGAACACTGAAGCTTTCTTT. Its translation: CASSLYQGNTEAFF. The whole variable domain, filled in from reference TRBV7-2 and TRBJ1-1, reads GAGVSQSPSNKVTEKGKDVELRCDPISGHTALYWYRQSLGQGLEFLIYFQGNSAPDKSGLPSDRFSAERTGGSVSTLTIQRTQQEDSAVYLCASSLYQGNTEAFFGQGTRLTVV.

The genes are TRBV7-9 and TRBJ2-3; 10 positions match TRBD1. The CDR3 has 15 amino acids. V was clipped by 5 bases and J by 4 bases; unmatched bases: 6. CDR1 and CDR2 (germline): SEHNR, FQNEAQ (reference sequence). CDR3 in amino acids: CASSHRDRGSDTQYF. The CDR3 bases are TGTGCCAGCAGCCACCGGGACAGGGGCTCAGATACGCAGTATTTT.

This clone was found many times. This chain links TRBV6-5 with TRBJ1-3; D gene uncertain. Trimming removed 8 bases from V and 0 bases from J, with 14 bases in between. The CDR3 runs 15 residues. CDR1 is MNHEY, CDR2 SVGAGI, per germline. CDR3 protein: CASDQQINSGNTIYF. DNA of the CDR3: TGTGCCAGCGATCAACAGATCAACTCTGGAAACACCATATATTTT.

The CDR3 region has the DNA TGCGCCAGCAGCTGGAAGGTGTTGGCTAGCGGGACTAGCACAGATACGCAGTATTTT. Protein product: CASSWKVLASGTSTDTQYF. The genes are TRBV5-1 and TRBJ2-3; 9 nucleotides line up with TRBD2. The CDR3 has 19 residues. V was clipped by 3 bases and J by 0 bases; unmatched bases: 14. Germline CDR1 is SGHRS and CDR2 is YFSETQ.

The J gene is TRBJ2-7, the V gene TRBV6-5; 14 bases map to TRBD2. The V gene end was trimmed by 7 bases and the J gene end by 10 bases; junction bases not matched to a gene: 9. Germline CDR1 MNHEY, CDR2 SVGAGI. The CDR3 is 14 amino acids. In nucleotides, the CDR3 is TGTGCCAGCACCTCCGGGACTAGCGGGGGCCTCCAGTACTTC. Amino acids: CASTSGTSGGLQYF.

The V call is TRBV18, the J call TRBJ1-5; D is unclear. Trimming shortened V by 8 bases and J by 4 bases, and 12 bases separated the two germline ends. Germline values: CDR1 KGHSH, CDR2 LQKENI. The CDR3 runs to 13 residues. The CDR3 sequence is CASAPGRNQPQHF. DNA for the CDR3: TGTGCCAGCGCCCCCGGGAGGAATCAGCCCCAGCATTTT.

For this clone: Other DNA sequences in this specimen translate into the identical CDR3. This chain connects TRBV9 to TRBJ1-5; D may be TRBD1 (5 bases). The V end lost 0 bases, the J end lost 4 bases, and 8 bases lay between the germline ends. CDR3 size: 14 residues. Germline-derived CDR1 and CDR2 are SGDLS and YYNGEE. CDR3 sequence reads: CASSVAGGNQPQHF. CDR3 coding DNA: TGTGCCAGCAGCGTAGCTGGGGGAAATCAGCCCCAGCATTTT.

The rearrangement links TRBV6-5 to TRBJ1-5; maybe TRBD1 (5 bases). The CDR3 loop spans 15 amino acids. Germline V gene data show CDR1 as MNHEY and CDR2 as SVGAGI. V lost 0 bases to trimming and J lost 6 bases, with 12 bases between them. For the CDR3, the DNA is TGTGCCAGCAGTTACTCTGGGCAGGGAGGTCAGCCCCAGCATTTT. Translating gives CASSYSGQGGQPQHF.

This clone was seen a single time. The rearrangement links TRBV10-3 to TRBJ2-5, with 9 bases lining up with TRBD2. Trimming cost V 4 bases and J 2 bases; bases outside gene matches: 11. Germline V gives CDR1 ENHRY, CDR2 SYGVKD. The CDR3 is 17 amino acids. The CDR3 protein is CAISVSRGTSRQETQYF. The CDR3 nucleotides read TGTGCCATCAGTGTATCCCGGGGGACTAGCCGGCAAGAGACCCAGTACTTC.

The chain uses TRBV2 and TRBJ1-2; TRBD1 might be the D (6 bases). Germline CDR1 SNHLY, CDR2 FYNNEI. CDR3 length: 15 residues. The V and J ends lost 2 bases and 8 bases respectively, with 18 bases between them. CDR3 DNA sequence: TGTGCCAGCAGTGAAAGGGGTCCGACAGGAGAGGGCTACACCTTC. The encoded protein is CASSERGPTGEGYTF.

The chain couples TRBV18 to TRBJ1-3; D might be TRBD1 (5 bases). CDR1 and CDR2 from the germline V gene are KGHSH and LQKENI. The V and J ends lost 11 bases and 0 bases respectively, with 20 bases between them. The CDR3 length is 16 residues. CDR3 sequence reads: CASRGGAYTSGNTIYF. CDR3 coding DNA: TGTGCCTCCCGGGGGGGAGCTTACACCTCTGGAAACACCATATATTTT.

The chain joins TRBV18 to TRBJ2-7, with 7 bases lining up with TRBD2. Germline V gene data show CDR1 as KGHSH and CDR2 as LQKENI. Trimming took 3 bases from V and 1 from J; bases not matched to a gene: 6. The length of the CDR3 is 15 residues. CDR3 nucleotide sequence: TGTGCCAGCTCACCGCCCGGGAGGTTATCCTACGAGCAGTACTTC. It translates to CASSPPGRLSYEQYF.

The V gene is TRBV24-1, the J gene TRBJ2-3; perhaps TRBD2 as D (6 bases). V was trimmed by 4 bases and J by 6 bases, leaving 16 bases between them. The CDR3 is 15 residues long. Germline V gene data show CDR1 as KGHDR and CDR2 as SFDVKD. CDR3 amino acids: CATSDLSGTQDTQYF. The CDR3 DNA reads TGTGCCACCAGTGACCTTTCCGGGACTCAGGATACGCAGTATTTT.

V is TRBV11-2 and J is TRBJ2-1; 7 bases align to TRBD1. CDR3 size: 13 residues. The V gene end was trimmed by 2 bases and the J gene end by 10 bases; junction bases not matched to a gene: 5. Germline CDR1 SGHAT, CDR2 FQNNGV. The CDR3 DNA follows: TGTGCCAGCAGCTTACTCCAAGGGGGCGAGCAGTTCTTC. It codes for CASSLLQGGEQFF.

The rearrangement links TRBV7-9 to TRBJ1-3; tentatively, D is TRBD1 (6 bases). The germline V gene has CDR1 SEHNR and CDR2 FQNEAQ (reference sequence). The germline V and J ends were trimmed by 7 bases and 0 bases, with 22 bases remaining between them. This CDR3 is 18 amino acids long. The CDR3 protein is CASTPQGIASISGNTIYF. The DNA of the CDR3 is TGTGCCAGCACCCCCCAGGGGATAGCGTCCATCTCTGGAAACACCATATATTTT.

This clone was seen a single time. The chain carries TRBV7-8 and TRBJ2-1; 8 nucleotides line up with TRBD2. CDR1 is SGHVS, CDR2 FQNEAQ, per germline. V trimming: 1 base; J trimming: 4 bases; junction bases outside the gene matches: 3. The CDR3 has 15 residues. DNA of the CDR3: TGTGCCAGCAGCTTAGGGGCTAGCGGGTACAATGAGCAGTTCTTC. Translating gives CASSLGASGYNEQFF. Based on the CDR3 plus reference TRBV7-8 and TRBJ2-1, the full variable domain is GAGVSQSPRYKVAKRGQDVALRCDPISGHVSLFWYQQALGQGPEFLTYFQNEAQLDKSGLPSDRFFAERPEGSVSTLKIQRTQQEDSAVYLCASSLGASGYNEQFFGPGTRLTVL.

This chain connects TRBV7-9 to TRBJ1-6, with a possible D match to TRBD1 (5 bases). The germline gives CDR1 SEHNR, CDR2 FQNEAQ (reference sequence). Trimming cost V 1 base and J 5 bases, with 9 bases left between them. This CDR3 is 15 amino acids long. The CDR3 loop is CASSLGGTNNSPLHF. The CDR3 DNA follows: TGTGCCAGCAGCTTAGGTGGGACCAATAATTCACCCCTCCACTTT.